Here is one T cell receptor (beta chain) with its context. Its specificity is unknown. The data derive from a study of vaccination and CD4 T cells after COVID-19. Overall study: Some control cultures received a CEFX pool, which served as the positive control. Others received an HIV-1 Nef pool or no peptide.

The treatment was: roughly 10-day PBMC culture with coronavirus spike peptide pools or control peptides (ViraFEST assay). ViraFEST enlarged antigen-specific T cell populations with peptide pools and afterwards sequenced TCRs. Cultured CD4+ T-cell DNA underwent Oncomine TCR Beta short-read sequencing. MiXCR was run by TCRdb on the PCR reads, yielding one entry per CDR3 protein. The sample holds roughly 22,000 distinct CDR3 sequences, roughly 60% seen once. CDR1 is MNHEY, CDR2 SVGEGT, per germline. The CDR3 length is 19 residues. V lost 2 bases, J lost 0 bases, and 20 bases lay in between. The sequencing sample was made of CD4+ T cells from blood, cultured in vitro. This TCR was sampled from a human donor who had recovered from COVID-19. The genes are TRBV6-2 or TRBV6-3 and TRBJ1-5; TRBD1 is a possible D gene (6 bases). This chain's CDR3 is CASSYRGGTGLYSNQPQHF. CDR3 DNA: TGTGCCAGCAGTTACCGTGGGGGCACAGGACTCTATAGCAATCAGCCCCAGCATTTT.